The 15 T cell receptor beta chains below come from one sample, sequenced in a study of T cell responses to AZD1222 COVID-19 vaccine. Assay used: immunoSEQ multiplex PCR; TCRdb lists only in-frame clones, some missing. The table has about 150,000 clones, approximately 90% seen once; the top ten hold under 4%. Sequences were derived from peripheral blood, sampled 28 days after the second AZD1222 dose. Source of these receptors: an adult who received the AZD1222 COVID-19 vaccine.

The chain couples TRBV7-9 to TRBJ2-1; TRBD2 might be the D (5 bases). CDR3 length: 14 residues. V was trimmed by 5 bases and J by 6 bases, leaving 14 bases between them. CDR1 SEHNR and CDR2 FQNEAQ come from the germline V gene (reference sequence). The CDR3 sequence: CASSQTGERNEQFF. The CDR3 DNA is TGTGCCAGCAGCCAGACCGGGGAGCGCAATGAGCAGTTCTTC.

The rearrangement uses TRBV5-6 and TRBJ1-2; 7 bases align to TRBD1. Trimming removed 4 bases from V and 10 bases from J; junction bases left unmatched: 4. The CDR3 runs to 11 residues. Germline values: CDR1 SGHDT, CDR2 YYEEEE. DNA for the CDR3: TGTGCCAGCAGCCTCCAGGGGGACTACACCTTC. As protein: CASSLQGDYTF.

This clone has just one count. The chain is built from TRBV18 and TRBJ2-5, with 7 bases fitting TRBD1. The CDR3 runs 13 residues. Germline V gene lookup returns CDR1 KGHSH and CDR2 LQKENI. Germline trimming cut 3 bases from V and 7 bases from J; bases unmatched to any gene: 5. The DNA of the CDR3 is TGTGCCAGCTCACCGAGACAGGGATGGACCCAGTACTTC. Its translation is CASSPRQGWTQYF.

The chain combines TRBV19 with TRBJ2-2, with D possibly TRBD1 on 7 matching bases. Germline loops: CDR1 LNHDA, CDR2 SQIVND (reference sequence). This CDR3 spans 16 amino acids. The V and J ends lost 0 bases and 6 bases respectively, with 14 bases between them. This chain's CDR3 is CASSIEPGGQAGELFF. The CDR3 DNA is TGTGCCAGTAGTATAGAGCCAGGGGGGCAGGCCGGGGAGCTGTTTTTT.

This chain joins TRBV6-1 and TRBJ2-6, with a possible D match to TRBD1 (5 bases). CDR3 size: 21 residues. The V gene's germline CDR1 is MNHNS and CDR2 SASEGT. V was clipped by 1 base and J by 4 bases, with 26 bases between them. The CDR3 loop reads CASSEGLGSGASRAGANVLTF. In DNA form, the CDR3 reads TGTGCCAGCAGTGAAGGGTTGGGGTCTGGGGCCTCAAGGGCGGGGGCCAACGTCCTGACTTTC.

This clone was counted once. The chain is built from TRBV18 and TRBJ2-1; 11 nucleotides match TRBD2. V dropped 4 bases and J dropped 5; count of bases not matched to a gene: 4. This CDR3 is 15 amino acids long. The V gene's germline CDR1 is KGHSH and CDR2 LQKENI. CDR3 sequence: CASSQGTSGNNEQFF. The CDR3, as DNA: TGTGCCAGCTCACAAGGGACTAGCGGAAACAATGAGCAGTTCTTC.

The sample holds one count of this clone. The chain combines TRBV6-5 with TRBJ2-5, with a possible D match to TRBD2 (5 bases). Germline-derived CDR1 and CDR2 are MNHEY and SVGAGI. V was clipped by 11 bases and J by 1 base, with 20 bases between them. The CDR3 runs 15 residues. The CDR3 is CAGAVAPWGQETQYF. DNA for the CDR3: TGTGCCGGAGCGGTGGCTCCTTGGGGCCAAGAGACCCAGTACTTC.

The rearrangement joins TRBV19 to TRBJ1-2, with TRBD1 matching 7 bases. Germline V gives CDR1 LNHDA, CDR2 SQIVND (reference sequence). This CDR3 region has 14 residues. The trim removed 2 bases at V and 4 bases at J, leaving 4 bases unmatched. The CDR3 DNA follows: TGTGCCAGTAGTATAACCGGGACAGCCTATGGCTACACCTTC. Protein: CASSITGTAYGYTF.

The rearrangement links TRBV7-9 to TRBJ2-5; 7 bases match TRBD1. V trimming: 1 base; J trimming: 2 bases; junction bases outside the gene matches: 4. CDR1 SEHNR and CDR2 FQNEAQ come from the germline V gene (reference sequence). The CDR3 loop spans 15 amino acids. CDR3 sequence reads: CASSLGRGIQETQYF. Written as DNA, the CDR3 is TGTGCCAGCAGCTTAGGCAGGGGGATACAAGAGACCCAGTACTTC.

In DNA, the CDR3 is TGTGCCGGGGTAGAGGTGGGGAGTGAAAAACTGTTTTTT. Protein product: CAGVEVGSEKLFF. The chain employs TRBV19 and TRBJ1-4; no reliable D call. Trimming removed 11 bases at V and 7 bases at J, with 17 bases between. The CDR3 sequence is 13 residues long. Germline assignment: CDR1 LNHDA and CDR2 SQIVND (reference sequence).

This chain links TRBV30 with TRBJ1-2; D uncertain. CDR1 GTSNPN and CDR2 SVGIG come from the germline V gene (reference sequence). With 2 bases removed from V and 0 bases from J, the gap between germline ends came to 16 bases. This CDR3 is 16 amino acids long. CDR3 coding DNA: TGTGCCTGGAGTTTTGTACGCAGACTAGCTAACTATGGCTACACCTTC. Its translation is CAWSFVRRLANYGYTF.

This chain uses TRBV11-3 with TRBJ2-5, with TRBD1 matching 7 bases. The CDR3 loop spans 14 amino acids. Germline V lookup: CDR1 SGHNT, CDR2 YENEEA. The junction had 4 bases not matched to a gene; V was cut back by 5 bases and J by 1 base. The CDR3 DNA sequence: TGTGCCAGCAGCCGAAACAGGGGCCAAGAGACCCAGTACTTC. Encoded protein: CASSRNRGQETQYF.

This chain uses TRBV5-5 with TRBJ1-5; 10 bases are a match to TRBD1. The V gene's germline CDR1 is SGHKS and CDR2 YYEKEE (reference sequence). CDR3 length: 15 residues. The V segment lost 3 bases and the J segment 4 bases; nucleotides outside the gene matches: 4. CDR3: CASSSGDRGNQPQHF. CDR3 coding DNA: TGTGCCAGCAGCTCAGGGGACAGGGGAAATCAGCCCCAGCATTTT.

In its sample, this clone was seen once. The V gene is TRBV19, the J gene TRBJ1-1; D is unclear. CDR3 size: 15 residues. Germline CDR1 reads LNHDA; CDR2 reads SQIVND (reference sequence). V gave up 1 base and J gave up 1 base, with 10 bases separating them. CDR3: CASSIGLVANTEAFF. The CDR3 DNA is TGTGCCAGTAGTATAGGTCTGGTGGCGAACACTGAAGCTTTCTTT.

CDR3 nucleotide sequence: TGTGCCAGCAGGGACCCGGGAGGCGGGAGTTCATACGAGCAGTACTTC. This codes for CASRDPGGGSSYEQYF. The V call is TRBV2, the J call TRBJ2-7, with 7 nucleotides matching TRBD2. This CDR3 has 16 amino acids. V shed 6 bases, J shed 4 bases, and the junction held 15 bases outside the gene matches. From germline, CDR1 is SNHLY and CDR2 FYNNEI.